These T cell receptor beta chains were read from a single sample in a study of T cell responses to AZD1222 COVID-19 vaccine. Using immunoSEQ multiplex PCR, the repertoire was profiled, and TCRdb retains in-frame clones only, with some absent. Of fewer than 85,000 clones in the sample, roughly 85% were seen once. The sequencing used peripheral blood, collected 28 days after the second AZD1222 dose. The receptors stem from an adult who received the AZD1222 COVID-19 vaccine. The CDR3 runs from the conserved cysteine through the conserved F or W. A D gene is named only where the DNA matches it firmly. A clone size is listed for some rows: how often the clone was seen (once, few, many), or a class if it is expanded.

NA,NA,TRBV7-3,TRBJ2-3,CASSLIGGADTQYF,TGTGCCAGCAGCTTAATAGGGGGGGCAGATACGCAGTATTTT
NA,NA,TRBV29-1,TRBJ1-1,CSVVRQLNTEAFF,TGCAGCGTTGTTAGGCAGCTGAACACTGAAGCTTTCTTT
NA,NA,TRBV27,TRBJ2-7,CASSLKQDPSYEQYF,TGTGCCAGCAGTTTAAAGCAGGATCCCTCCTACGAGCAGTACTTC
NA,NA,TRBV11-2,TRBJ1-1,CASRPDENTEAFF,TGTGCCAGCAGGCCTGATGAGAACACTGAAGCTTTCTTT
few,TRBD2,TRBV5-4,TRBJ2-7,CASSSGGLAPYEQYF,TGTGCCAGCAGCAGCGGGGGACTAGCGCCCTACGAGCAGTACTTC
few,NA,TRBV16,TRBJ1-4,CASSPGGINEKLFF,TGTGCCAGCAGCCCCGGGGGTATCAATGAAAAACTGTTTTTT
NA,TRBD1,TRBV27,TRBJ2-7,CASRLQGAREQYF,TGTGCCAGTCGGCTACAGGGGGCGAGGGAGCAGTACTTC
NA,TRBD2,TRBV11-2,TRBJ2-7,CASSLRASGSFSSEEQYF,TGTGCCAGCAGCTTAAGGGCTAGCGGGAGTTTCTCCTCGGAAGAGCAGTACTTC
NA,NA,TRBV7-9,TRBJ1-2,CASSPSEGYTF,TGTGCCAGCAGCCCGAGTGAGGGCTACACCTTC
NA,TRBD1,TRBV10-1,TRBJ1-6,CASSVRNWTGGNSPLHF,TGCGCCAGCAGTGTGAGGAATTGGACAGGGGGAAATTCACCCCTCCACTTT
NA,TRBD2,TRBV27,TRBJ2-3,CASKTSGGTDTQYF,TGTGCCAGCAAGACTAGCGGGGGCACAGATACGCAGTATTTT
once,TRBD1,TRBV19,TRBJ2-5,CASSPQGQGGKETQYF,TGTGCCAGTAGTCCCCAGGGACAGGGAGGGAAAGAGACCCAGTACTTC
NA,TRBD1,TRBV30,TRBJ1-2,CAWRTGADFYGYTF,TGTGCCTGGAGGACAGGGGCGGACTTTTATGGCTACACCTTC
NA,NA,TRBV27,TRBJ1-2,CASSRGGADGYTF,TGTGCCAGCAGTAGGGGTGGTGCTGATGGCTACACCTTC
NA,NA,TRBV19,TRBJ2-2,CASRITGTNTGELFF,TGTGCCAGTAGGATAACAGGGACGAACACCGGGGAGCTGTTTTTT
NA,NA,TRBV6-5,TRBJ2-7,CASSDRWSAYEQYF,TGTGCCAGCAGCGACAGATGGTCGGCCTACGAGCAGTACTTC
NA,TRBD2,TRBV29-1,TRBJ2-3,CSVLLAGSVDTQYF,TGCAGCGTTTTACTAGCGGGTTCGGTAGATACGCAGTATTTT
NA,TRBD2,TRBV15,TRBJ2-5,CATSSPEREGRYQETQYF,TGTGCCACCAGCAGTCCTGAGCGGGAAGGGCGGTACCAAGAGACCCAGTACTTC
NA,TRBD2,TRBV7-2,TRBJ2-3,CASSIAPAGDPVADTQYF,TGTGCCAGCAGCATAGCACCAGCGGGAGACCCGGTCGCAGATACGCAGTATTTT
NA,NA,TRBV5-1,TRBJ2-7,CASSLTSYEQYF,TGCGCCAGCAGCTTGACCTCCTACGAGCAGTACTTC
NA,NA,TRBV7-9,TRBJ2-2,CASSSQGSSATGELFF,TGTGCCAGCAGCTCACAGGGTAGTAGTGCCACCGGGGAGCTGTTTTTT
NA,NA,TRBV3-1/TRBV3-2,TRBJ1-2,CAVRPGDGSAGYTF,TGTGCCGTGCGTCCAGGGGATGGATCCGCTGGCTACACCTTC
NA,TRBD2,TRBV11-2,TRBJ2-7,CASSLASSGGSSYEQYF,TGTGCCAGCAGCTTAGCCTCTAGCGGGGGAAGCTCCTACGAGCAGTACTTC
NA,TRBD2,TRBV27,TRBJ2-7,CASSRSGRDHEQYF,TGTGCCAGCAGCCGTAGCGGGAGGGACCACGAGCAGTACTTC
NA,TRBD1,TRBV27,TRBJ2-3,CASRPRPGQGTQYF,TGTGCCAGCAGACCTAGACCGGGACAGGGTACGCAGTATTTT
NA,NA,TRBV7-2,TRBJ1-5,CASSLDGGYQPQHF,TGTGCCAGCAGCTTAGATGGGGGTTATCAGCCCCAGCATTTT
NA,TRBD2,TRBV20-1,TRBJ2-1,CSASRGRADEQFF,TGCAGTGCTAGTCGCGGGAGGGCCGATGAGCAGTTCTTC
once,TRBD1,TRBV13,TRBJ2-5,CASSVRTGEETQYF,TGTGCCAGCAGCGTTCGGACAGGGGAAGAGACCCAGTACTTC
NA,NA,TRBV14,TRBJ2-5,CASSPLGETQYF,TGTGCCAGCAGCCCGCTGGGAGAGACCCAGTACTTC
NA,NA,TRBV27,TRBJ2-7,CASMKGDPGLAYEQYF,TGTGCCAGTATGAAAGGGGATCCGGGACTTGCCTACGAGCAGTACTTC